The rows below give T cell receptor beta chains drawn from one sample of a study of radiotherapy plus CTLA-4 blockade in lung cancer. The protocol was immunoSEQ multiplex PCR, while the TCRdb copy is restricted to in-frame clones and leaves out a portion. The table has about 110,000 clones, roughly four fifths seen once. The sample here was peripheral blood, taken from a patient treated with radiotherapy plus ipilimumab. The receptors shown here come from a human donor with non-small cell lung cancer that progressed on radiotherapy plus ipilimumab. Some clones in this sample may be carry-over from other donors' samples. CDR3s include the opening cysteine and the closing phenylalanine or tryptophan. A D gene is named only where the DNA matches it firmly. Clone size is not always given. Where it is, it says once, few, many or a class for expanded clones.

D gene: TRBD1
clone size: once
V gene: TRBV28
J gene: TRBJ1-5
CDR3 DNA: TGTGCCAGCAGTTCCCTGGACAGGGGGCGCCTGAGCAATCAGCCCCAGCATTTT
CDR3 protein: CASSSLDRGRLSNQPQHF

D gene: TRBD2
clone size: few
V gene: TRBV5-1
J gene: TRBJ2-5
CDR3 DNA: TGCGCCAGCAGCTTGGGACTAGCGGGGGGGCAGGAGACCCAGTACTTC
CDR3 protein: CASSLGLAGGQETQYF

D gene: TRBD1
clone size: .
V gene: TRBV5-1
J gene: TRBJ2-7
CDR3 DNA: TGCGCCAGCAGCTTCAACAGGGGTAGCCTGTACGAGCAGTACTTC
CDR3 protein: CASSFNRGSLYEQYF

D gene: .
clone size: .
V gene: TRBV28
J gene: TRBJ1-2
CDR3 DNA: TGTGCCAGCAGTGCCCCTGGACGGGTCGACTATGGCTACACCTTC
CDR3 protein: CASSAPGRVDYGYTF

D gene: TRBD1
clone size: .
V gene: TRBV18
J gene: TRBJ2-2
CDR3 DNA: TGTGCCAGCTCACCGGACAGGGGCCGGGAGCTGTTTTTT
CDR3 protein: CASSPDRGRELFF

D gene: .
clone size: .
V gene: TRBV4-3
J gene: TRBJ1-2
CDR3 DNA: TGCGCCAGCAGCCAAAGGGCAGGGCCCAACTATGGCTACACCTTC
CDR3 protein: CASSQRAGPNYGYTF

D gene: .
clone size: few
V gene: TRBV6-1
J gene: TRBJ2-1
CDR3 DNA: TGTGCCAGCAGTGTAAGTCAGGGATCCTCCTACAATGAGCAGTTCTTC
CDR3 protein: CASSVSQGSSYNEQFF

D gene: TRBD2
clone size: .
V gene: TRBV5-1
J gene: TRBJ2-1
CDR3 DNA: TGCGCCAGCAGCTCCACCGGGACTAGAGAGTCTGAGCAGTTCTTC
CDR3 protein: CASSSTGTRESEQFF

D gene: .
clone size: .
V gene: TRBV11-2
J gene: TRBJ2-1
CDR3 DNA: TGTGCCAGCAGCTTATTCAATGAGCAGTTCTTC
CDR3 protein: CASSLFNEQFF

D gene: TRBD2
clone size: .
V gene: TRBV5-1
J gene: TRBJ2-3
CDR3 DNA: TGCGCCAGCAGCTTGACTAGCGGACAACGAGATACGCAGTATTTT
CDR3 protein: CASSLTSGQRDTQYF

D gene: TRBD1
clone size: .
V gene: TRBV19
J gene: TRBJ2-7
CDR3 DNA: TGTGCCAGTAGACCCACAGGGGTCCTCTCCTACGAGCAGTACTTC
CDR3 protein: CASRPTGVLSYEQYF

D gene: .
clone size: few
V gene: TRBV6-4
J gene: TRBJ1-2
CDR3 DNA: TGTGCCAGCAGTGACTCGGGAACCCATGGCTACACCTTC
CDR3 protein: CASSDSGTHGYTF

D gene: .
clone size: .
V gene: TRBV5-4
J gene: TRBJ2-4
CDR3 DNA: TGTGCCAGCAGCTTGGAAGGGAGGACGGTACTAGCCAAAAACATTCAGTACTTC
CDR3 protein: CASSLEGRTVLAKNIQYF

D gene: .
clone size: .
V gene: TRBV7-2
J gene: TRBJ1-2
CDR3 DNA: TGTGCCAGCAGCTTAGCGGGGGGCGCTGGCTACACCTTC
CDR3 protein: CASSLAGGAGYTF

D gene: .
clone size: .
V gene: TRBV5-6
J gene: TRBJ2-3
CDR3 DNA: TGTGCCAGCAGACTATTCCGGGCGACGGGCACAGATACGCAGTATTTT
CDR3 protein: CASRLFRATGTDTQYF

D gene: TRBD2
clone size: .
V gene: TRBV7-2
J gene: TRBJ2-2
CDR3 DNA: TGTGCCAGCAGCCGTCTTGGGGGGGACACCGGGGAGCTGTTTTTT
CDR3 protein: CASSRLGGDTGELFF

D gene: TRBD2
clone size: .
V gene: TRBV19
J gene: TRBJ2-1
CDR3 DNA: TGTGCCAGTAGTATCGGTAGCGGGGGGGCCTCATACAATGAGCAGTTCTTC
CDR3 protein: CASSIGSGGASYNEQFF

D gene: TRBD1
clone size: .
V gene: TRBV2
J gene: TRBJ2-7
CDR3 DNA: TGTGCCAGCAGAGGGACAGGGATCTACGAGCAGTACTTC
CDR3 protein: CASRGTGIYEQYF

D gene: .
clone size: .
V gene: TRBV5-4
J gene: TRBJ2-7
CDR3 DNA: TGTGCCAGCAGCGTTCCAAATGGGGCAATCTACGAGCAGTACTTC
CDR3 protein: CASSVPNGAIYEQYF

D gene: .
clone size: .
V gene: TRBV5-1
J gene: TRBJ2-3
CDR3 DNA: TGCGCCAGCAGCCCTCTAGCGACTGACACAGATACGCAGTATTTT
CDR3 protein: CASSPLATDTDTQYF

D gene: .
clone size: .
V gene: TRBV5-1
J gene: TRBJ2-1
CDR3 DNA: TGCGCCAGCAGCTACTCCGAGTACAATGAGCAGTTCTTC
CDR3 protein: CASSYSEYNEQFF

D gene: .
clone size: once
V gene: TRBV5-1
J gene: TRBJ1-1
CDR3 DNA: TGCGCCAGCAGAGTCCTGGGGAACACTGAAGCTTTCTTT
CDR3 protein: CASRVLGNTEAFF

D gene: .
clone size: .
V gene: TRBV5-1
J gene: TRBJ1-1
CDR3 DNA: TGCGCCAGCAGCTTGACGGTCATGAACACTGAAGCTTTCTTT
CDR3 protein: CASSLTVMNTEAFF

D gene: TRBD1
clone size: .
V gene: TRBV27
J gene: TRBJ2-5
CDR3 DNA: TGTGCCAGCAGTTTGATGGCAGGGGGTCAAGAGACCCAGTACTTC
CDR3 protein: CASSLMAGGQETQYF

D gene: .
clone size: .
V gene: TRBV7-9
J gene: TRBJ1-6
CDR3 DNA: TGTGCCAGCAGCTTAGCCGGTGATTCACCCCTCCACTTT
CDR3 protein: CASSLAGDSPLHF

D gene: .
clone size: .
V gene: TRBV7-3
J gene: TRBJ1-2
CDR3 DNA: TGTGCCAGCAGCCCAAACGGGGCCTTAGGCTACACCTTC
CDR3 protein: CASSPNGALGYTF

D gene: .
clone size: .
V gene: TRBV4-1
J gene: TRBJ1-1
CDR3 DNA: TGCGCCAGCAGCCAGGGGGCGCGGGCCACTGAAGCTTTCTTT
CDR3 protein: CASSQGARATEAFF

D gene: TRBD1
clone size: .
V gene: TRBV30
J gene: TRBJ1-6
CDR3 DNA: TGTGCCTGGAGGGCAACAGGGGGATCACCCCTCCACTTT
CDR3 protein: CAWRATGGSPLHF

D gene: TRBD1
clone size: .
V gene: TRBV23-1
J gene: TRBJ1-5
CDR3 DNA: TGCGCCAGCAGTCATTCCGGGGGACAGTTTCACCAGCCCCAGCATTTT
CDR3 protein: CASSHSGGQFHQPQHF

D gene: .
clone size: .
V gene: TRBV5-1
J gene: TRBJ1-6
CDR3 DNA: TGCGCCAGCAGCTTGGATAGGGGCACTTCACCCCTCCACTTT
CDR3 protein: CASSLDRGTSPLHF

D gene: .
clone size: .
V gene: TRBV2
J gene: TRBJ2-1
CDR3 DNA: TGTGCCAGCAGTCTGGAGCTATTATCTCTCAATGAGCAGTTCTTC
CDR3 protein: CASSLELLSLNEQFF